A single sample is the source of the 27 T cell receptor beta chains below, sequenced in a study of identical twins. MiXCR, applied by TCRdb to the 5' RACE reads, yields one record per CDR3 protein. The table records hundreds of thousands of distinct CDR3 sequences, around 8.6% of them present only once. This same sample was also taken into another study, of yellow fever vaccine responses in identical twins.

The specimen sequenced was PBMCs. These receptors were taken from a woman between 18 and 30 years old in good health.

This clonotype came up many times. The chain has TRBV28 and TRBJ2-1, with D uncertain. From germline, CDR1 is MDHEN and CDR2 SYDVKM. The CDR3 sequence is 16 residues long. Trimming left V 7 bases short and J 0 bases short, with 16 bases between. The DNA of the CDR3 is TGTGCCAGCACCCGCCGGACGGCTAGCTCCTACAATGAGCAGTTCTTC. It translates to CASTRRTASSYNEQFF. The complete variable domain, with remaining parts taken from reference TRBV28 and TRBJ2-1, reads DVKVTQSSRYLVKRTGEKVFLECVQDMDHENMFWYRQDPGLGLRLIYFSYDVKMKEKGDIPEGYSVSREKKERFSLILESASTNQTSMYLCASTRRTASSYNEQFFGPGTRLTVL.

V usage is TRBV20-1 and J usage is TRBJ2-7, with TRBD2 matching over 11 bases. Germline assignment: CDR1 DFQATT and CDR2 SNEGSKA (reference sequence). CDR3 length equals 15 residues. V lost 4 bases to trimming and J lost 2 bases; unmatched junction nucleotides: 7. The CDR3 loop reads CSAIGTSGLTYEQYF. The CDR3, as DNA: TGCAGTGCTATCGGGACTAGCGGCCTTACCTACGAGCAGTACTTC.

This clonotype was counted between two and nine times. This chain links TRBV29-1 with TRBJ2-5; no reliable D call. From germline, CDR1 is SQVTM and CDR2 ANQGSEA. The CDR3 runs 12 residues. CDR3 region: CRIGKRRETQYF. The DNA of the CDR3 is TGCAGAATAGGAAAGCGAAGGGAGACCCAGTACTTC.

The chain links TRBV9 to TRBJ2-3, with 9 bases identical to TRBD2. The length of the CDR3 is 19 residues. Germline trimming cut 0 bases from V and 3 bases from J; bases unmatched to any gene: 14. Per germline, CDR1 SGDLS and CDR2 YYNGEE. CDR3 sequence (DNA): TGTGCCAGCAGCGTAGGTCGTAGCGGGGGTCCTTTGACAACAGATACGCAGTATTTT. It translates to CASSVGRSGGPLTTDTQYF.

This clonotype turned up a few times. The chain uses TRBV12-3 or TRBV12-4 and TRBJ1-5; D remains ambiguous. The V and J ends lost 8 bases and 4 bases respectively, with 18 bases between them. The CDR3 covers 15 residues. In DNA form, the CDR3 reads TGTGCCAGCGCCAGGAGTGGGGTTGGGAATCAGCCCCAGCATTTT. Translation gives CASARSGVGNQPQHF.

CDR3 in DNA: TGCAGTGCTAGAAATCCGGGACTAGTGGCGCACAATGAGCAGTTCTTC. Protein product: CSARNPGLVAHNEQFF. The rearrangement links TRBV20-1 to TRBJ2-1; 8 bases fit TRBD2. The CDR3 has 16 residues. Germline lookup yields CDR1 DFQATT and CDR2 SNEGSKA (reference sequence). The V gene end was trimmed by 2 bases and the J gene end by 5 bases; junction bases not matched to a gene: 11.

This clonotype was detected a few times. CDR3 region: CASSQEGPAPQETQYF. The CDR3 coding sequence is TGTGCCAGCAGCCAAGAGGGACCCGCCCCTCAAGAGACCCAGTACTTC. The chain employs TRBV4-2 and TRBJ2-5; D possibly matches TRBD1 or TRBD2 (5 bases each). V was pared by 0 bases and J by 2 bases, with 13 bases between. Germline CDR1 reads LGHNA; CDR2 reads YNFKEQ. The CDR3 has 16 residues.

The chain has TRBV13 and TRBJ1-3; D gene uncertain. The CDR3 loop spans 12 amino acids. Trimming removed 5 bases from V and 5 bases from J, with 7 bases in between. Germline V lookup: CDR1 PRHDT, CDR2 FYEKMQ (reference sequence). The CDR3 loop reads CASSRKRNTIYF. The CDR3 bases are TGTGCCAGCAGCCGAAAAAGAAACACCATATATTTT.

The rearrangement links TRBV6-4 to TRBJ1-1; tentative D call: TRBD1 (6 bases). V gave up 2 bases and J gave up 1 base, with 23 bases separating them. From germline, CDR1 is MRHNA and CDR2 SNTAGT. This CDR3 region has 19 residues. The CDR3 sequence is CASSDPRGALNTANTEAFF. The CDR3, as DNA: TGTGCCAGCAGTGACCCCCGGGGGGCACTTAACACGGCGAACACTGAAGCTTTCTTT.

V usage is TRBV6-5 and J usage is TRBJ2-7; 7 positions agree with TRBD2. CDR1 and CDR2 (germline): MNHEY, SVGAGI. V dropped 0 bases and J dropped 7; count of bases not matched to a gene: 6. The CDR3 is 14 amino acids. The CDR3 nucleotides read TGTGCCAGCAGTTACTCGATAGCGGGCGTTGAGCAGTACTTC. It codes for CASSYSIAGVEQYF.

This clonotype was found many times. The chain has TRBV10-3 and TRBJ1-5; D unresolved. The CDR3 is made up of 15 amino acids. Germline CDR1 ENHRY, CDR2 SYGVKD. V lost 0 bases and J 4 bases, leaving 10 bases between the germline ends. The CDR3, as DNA: TGTGCCATCAGTGAGTCGCTCGTTTTGAATCAGCCCCAGCATTTT. It is translated as CAISESLVLNQPQHF.

The V call is TRBV4-3, the J call TRBJ1-2; D perhaps matches TRBD1 (6 bases). CDR1 is LGHNA and CDR2 is YSLEER in the germline V gene. CDR3 length: 14 amino acids. Deletions cut 1 base from V and 6 bases from J, with 12 bases between. The CDR3 DNA reads as TGCGCCAGCAGCCAAGCCCCAGGGGATGATGGCTACACCTTC. Its translation: CASSQAPGDDGYTF.

Only a few counts were recorded for this clonotype. The chain is built from TRBV27 and TRBJ2-1, with 8 bases that match TRBD1. Germline V gene lookup returns CDR1 MNHEY and CDR2 SMNVEV (reference sequence). The CDR3 runs 14 residues. J was trimmed by 9 bases and V by 7 bases; bases with no gene match: 11. The CDR3 DNA is TGTGCCAGCAACCTAAGGAAAGACAGGGGTGAGCAGTTCTTC. Its translation: CASNLRKDRGEQFF.

The chain combines TRBV28 with TRBJ2-1, with TRBD2 identical over 11 bases. This CDR3 spans 18 amino acids. CDR1 and CDR2 from the germline V gene are MDHEN and SYDVKM. V lost 2 bases and J lost 7; bases outside the gene matches: 13. This CDR3 is CASSLTKTLLAGVNEQFF. For the CDR3, the DNA is TGTGCCAGCAGTTTAACCAAAACCTTACTAGCGGGAGTAAATGAGCAGTTCTTC.

The CDR3 sequence is CASSASGQGFPPQYF. As DNA, the CDR3 is TGCGCCAGCAGCGCGTCGGGACAGGGGTTCCCCCCCCAGTACTTC. This chain links TRBV5-1 with TRBJ2-7, with 10 bases identical to TRBD1. Germline loops: CDR1 SGHRS, CDR2 YFSETQ. The CDR3 sequence is 15 residues long. V dropped 4 bases and J dropped 10; count of bases not matched to a gene: 14.

The chain employs TRBV3-1 and TRBJ2-7, with D possibly matching TRBD2 (6 bases). CDR1 and CDR2 from the germline V gene are LGHDT and YNNKEL (reference sequence). The CDR3 covers 14 residues. The V end lost 5 bases, the J end lost 4 bases, and 15 bases lay between the germline ends. The CDR3 sequence: CASSGELGGYEQYF. CDR3 in DNA: TGTGCCAGCAGCGGAGAACTGGGGGGATACGAGCAGTACTTC.

The chain combines TRBV5-1 with TRBJ1-1; the D gene is possibly TRBD1 (6 bases). Trimming shortened V by 1 base and J by 0 bases, and 10 bases separated the two germline ends. CDR1 is SGHRS and CDR2 is YFSETQ in the germline V gene. There are 15 residues in the CDR3. The CDR3 loop is CASSLSRQVNTEAFF. Here the CDR3 DNA reads TGCGCCAGCAGCTTGAGCCGACAGGTGAACACTGAAGCTTTCTTT.

This clonotype was detected ten times or more. The rearrangement links TRBV12-3 or TRBV12-4 to TRBJ2-5; a weak D match, TRBD1 (6 bases). This CDR3 is built from 14 residues. V lost 6 bases, J lost 3 bases, and 14 bases lay in between. The CDR3 DNA reads as TGTGCCAGCAGACCGACAGGTCCAAAAGAGACCCAGTACTTC. Protein sequence: CASRPTGPKETQYF.

This chain uses TRBV20-1 with TRBJ2-1; D remains unclear. The V end lost 0 bases, the J end lost 7 bases, and 4 bases lay between the germline ends. In germline, CDR1 is DFQATT, CDR2 SNEGSKA (reference sequence). The CDR3 sequence is 11 residues long. This CDR3 is CSAREWNEQFF. In nucleotides, the CDR3 is TGCAGTGCTAGAGAGTGGAATGAGCAGTTCTTC.

In nucleotides, the CDR3 is TGCAGTGCCCCTTCCGGGGTGGGCTTCGAGCAGTACTTC. Encoded protein: CSAPSGVGFEQYF. V gene TRBV20-1 combines with J gene TRBJ2-7, with D tentatively TRBD2 (5 bases). The germline V and J ends were trimmed by 6 bases and 6 bases, with 18 bases remaining between them. Germline values: CDR1 DFQATT, CDR2 SNEGSKA (reference sequence). The CDR3 has 13 amino acids.

The chain recombines TRBV6-2 or TRBV6-3 with TRBJ2-7, with 7 nucleotides matching TRBD1. The CDR3 runs 14 residues. The V gene end was trimmed by 7 bases and the J gene end by 5 bases; junction bases not matched to a gene: 11. Germline V lookup: CDR1 MNHEY, CDR2 SVGEGT. In nucleotides, the CDR3 is TGTGCCAGCACCCAGACAGGGATATGGAACGAGCAGTACTTC. Protein product: CASTQTGIWNEQYF.

Many counts were recorded for this clonotype. The V and J genes are TRBV7-6 and TRBJ2-7; either TRBD1 or TRBD2 may fit D (5 bases each). The CDR3 is 13 residues long. The V and J ends lost 3 bases and 3 bases respectively, with 9 bases between them. CDR1 SGHVS and CDR2 FNYEAQ come from the germline V gene. For the CDR3, the DNA is TGTGCCAGCAGCTTGGGACCTCTCTACGAGCAGTACTTC. Protein: CASSLGPLYEQYF.

This clonotype was seen a few times. The gene calls are TRBV18 and TRBJ2-6; D remains ambiguous. The V gene's germline CDR1 is KGHSH and CDR2 LQKENI. The CDR3 loop spans 15 amino acids. The V end was cut by 1 base, the J end by 1 base, with 5 bases between. The CDR3 loop reads CASSPQTSGANVLTF. CDR3 sequence (DNA): TGTGCCAGCTCACCACAAACTTCTGGGGCCAACGTCCTGACTTTC.

This chain uses TRBV28 with TRBJ1-2; TRBD1 aligns across 9 bases. The CDR3 length is 18 residues. CDR1 and CDR2 (germline): MDHEN, SYDVKM. V was pared by 2 bases and J by 1 base, with 11 bases of the junction left unmatched. CDR3 nucleotides: TGTGCCAGCAGTTTAGCGTCCCTTGGACAGGGGCATAACTATGGCTACACCTTC. Translating gives CASSLASLGQGHNYGYTF.

This clonotype has a count of ten or more. This chain joins TRBV20-1 and TRBJ2-2, with D unresolved. The CDR3 length is 12 residues. The germline V gene has CDR1 DFQATT and CDR2 SNEGSKA (reference sequence). V dropped 2 bases and J dropped 2 bases, with 3 bases sitting between them. The CDR3 DNA sequence: TGCAGTGCTAGACCAAACACCGGGGAGCTGTTTTTT. Protein: CSARPNTGELFF.

This clonotype was seen a few times. CDR3 bases: TGCGCCAGCCTCTCGGGACTACAGAGCGAGCAGTACTTC. Protein sequence: CASLSGLQSEQYF. This chain joins TRBV10-2 and TRBJ2-7, with 7 bases that match TRBD2. The CDR3 has 13 amino acids. The ends lost 8 bases at V and 6 bases at J; junction bases unmatched: 10. Per germline, CDR1 WSHSY and CDR2 SAAADI.

This clonotype was found many times. The chain uses TRBV5-1 and TRBJ2-3; D is possibly TRBD1 or TRBD2 (6 bases each). Germline values: CDR1 SGHRS, CDR2 YFSETQ. The CDR3 spans 15 residues. V gave up 0 bases and J gave up 2 bases, with 10 bases separating them. This chain's CDR3 is CASSLEGGTTDTQYF. The CDR3 DNA reads TGCGCCAGCAGCTTGGAGGGGGGAACCACAGATACGCAGTATTTT.